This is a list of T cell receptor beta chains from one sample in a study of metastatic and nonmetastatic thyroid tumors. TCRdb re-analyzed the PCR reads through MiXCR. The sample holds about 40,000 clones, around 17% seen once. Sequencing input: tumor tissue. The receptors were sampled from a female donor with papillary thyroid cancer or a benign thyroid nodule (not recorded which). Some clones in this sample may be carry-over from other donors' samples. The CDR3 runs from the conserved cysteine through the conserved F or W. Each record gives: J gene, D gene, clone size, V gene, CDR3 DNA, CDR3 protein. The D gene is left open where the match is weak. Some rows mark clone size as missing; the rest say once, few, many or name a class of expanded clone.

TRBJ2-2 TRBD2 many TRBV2 TGTGCCAGCACCCTGGGGGGCGGGAGGGCCAACACCGGGGAGCTGTTTTTT CASTLGGGRANTGELFF
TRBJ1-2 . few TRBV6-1 TGTGCCAGCAGCCCCGGGGGTGGGGGTGGCTATGGCTACACCTTC CASSPGGGGGYGYTF
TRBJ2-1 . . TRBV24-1 TGTGCCACCAGGGCCTGGCAGCCCAGTGGCTGTCCTAACAATGAGCAGTTCTTC CATRAWQPSGCPNNEQFF
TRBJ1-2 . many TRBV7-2 TGTGCCAGCAGCTTAGGGGGAGGCTACACCTTC CASSLGGGYTF
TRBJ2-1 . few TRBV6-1 TGTGCCAGCAGTGAAGCTGTCCATGCGAGCTCCAGGCATGAGTTCTTC CASSEAVHASSRHEFF
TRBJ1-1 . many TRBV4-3 TGCGCCAGCAGGTTGGACGGATACTACACTGAAGCTTTCTTT CASRLDGYYTEAFF
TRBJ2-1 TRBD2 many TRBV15 TGTGCCACCAGCATCCCGACTAGCGGAAGCTCCTACAATGAGCAGTTCTTC CATSIPTSGSSYNEQFF
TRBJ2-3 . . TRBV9 TGTGCCAGCAGCGGCAATGGGGATACGCAGTATTTT CASSGNGDTQYF
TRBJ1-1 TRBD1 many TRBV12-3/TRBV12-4 TGTGCCAGCAGTTTTTACAGACAGGGGGCCGGCATGGACACTGAAGCTTTCTTT CASSFYRQGAGMDTEAFF
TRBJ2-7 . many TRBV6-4 TGTGCCAGCAGTGGCTTGGGCCCCCCCCGGCTCGAGCAGTACTTC CASSGLGPPRLEQYF
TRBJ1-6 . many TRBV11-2 TGTGCCAGCAGCTTGACCGGAGAGTCACCCCTCCACTTT CASSLTGESPLHF
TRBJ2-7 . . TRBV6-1 TGTGCCAGCAGGGGACTGGCAAGCTCCTACGAGCAGTACTTC CASRGLASSYEQYF
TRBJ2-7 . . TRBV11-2 TGTGCCATCATCTTGACATGGACTATCTCCTACGAGCAGTACTTC CAIILTWTISYEQYF
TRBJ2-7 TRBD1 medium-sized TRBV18 TGTGCCAGCTCACCTGAGACAGGGGCCGAGCAGTACTTC CASSPETGAEQYF
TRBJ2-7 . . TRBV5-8 TGTGCCAGCAGCTTGGATACGCTAGTGTCCTACGAGCAGTACTTC CASSLDTLVSYEQYF
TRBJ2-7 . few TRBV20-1 TGCAGTGCTAGTGGGTTAGAGGGAACCCCCTACGAGCAGTACTTC CSASGLEGTPYEQYF
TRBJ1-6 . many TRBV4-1 TGCGCCAGCAGCCAAGAACGGTCAGCACCCCTCCACTTT CASSQERSAPLHF
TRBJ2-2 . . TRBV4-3 TGCGCGAGCAGCCAAGATCGGATAGGTGAGATCTTTTTT CASSQDRIGEIFF
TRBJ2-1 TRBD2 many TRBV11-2 TGTGCCAGCAGCCGTCGCCCCGAGACTAGCGTGTACAATGAGCAGTTCTTC CASSRRPETSVYNEQFF
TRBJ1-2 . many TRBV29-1 TGCAGCGTTGAAGATGGAGGCAGCTATGGCTACACCTTC CSVEDGGSYGYTF
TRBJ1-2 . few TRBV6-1 TGTGCCAGCAGTCGTGGGGCTAACTATGGCTACACCTTC CASSRGANYGYTF
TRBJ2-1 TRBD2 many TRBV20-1 TGCAGTGCAGACCGCTATAGCGGGAGGGCCTTGAATGAGCAGTTCTTC CSADRYSGRALNEQFF
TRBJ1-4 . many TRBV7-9 TGTGCCAGCAGCAGGGGAGGGATTAATGAAAAACTGTTTTTT CASSRGGINEKLFF
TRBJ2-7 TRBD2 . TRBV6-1 TGTGCCAGCAGGAACAGCGGGAAATCATACGAGCAGTACTTC CASRNSGKSYEQYF
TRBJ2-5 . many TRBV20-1 TGCAGTGCTTGGGCGGGATCGGAGACCCAGTACTTC CSAWAGSETQYF
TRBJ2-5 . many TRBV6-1 TGTGCCAGCAGTCCGGACCCACTCACCCAAGAGACCCAGTACTTC CASSPDPLTQETQYF
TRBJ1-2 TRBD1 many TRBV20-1 TGCAGTGCTCCGACAGGGAACTATGGCTACACCTTC CSAPTGNYGYTF
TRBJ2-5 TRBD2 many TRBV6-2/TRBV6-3 TGTGCCAGCAGTAGACTAGCGGGAGGGCCAGAGACCCAGTACTTC CASSRLAGGPETQYF
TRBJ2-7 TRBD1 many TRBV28 TGTGCCAGCACTTCTTGGAACAGGGGCCTGGAGCAGTACTTC CASTSWNRGLEQYF
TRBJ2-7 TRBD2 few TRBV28 TGTGCCAGCAGTAAAATAGCGGGAGCGAATTACGAGCAGTACTTC CASSKIAGANYEQYF
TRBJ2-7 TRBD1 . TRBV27 TGTGCCAGCAGTCCTCGGACAGGGTACTACGAGCAGTACTTC CASSPRTGYYEQYF
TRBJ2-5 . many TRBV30 TGTGCCTGGGGTATCAACGGCGAGACCCGGTACTTC CAWGINGETRYF
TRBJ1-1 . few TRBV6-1 TGTGCCAGCAGACTCACTAGCATGAATACTGAAGCTTTCTTT CASRLTSMNTEAFF
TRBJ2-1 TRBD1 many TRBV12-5 TGTGCTAGTGGTAAAGGACAGGGCCACAATGAGCAGTTCTTC CASGKGQGHNEQFF
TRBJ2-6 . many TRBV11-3 TGTGCCAGCAGCCTCCGGACTTTC CASSLRTF
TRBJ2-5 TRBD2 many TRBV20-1 TGCAGTGCTGCGATAGCGGGAGGGCCTCTTACCGGGGAGACCCAGTACTTC CSAAIAGGPLTGETQYF
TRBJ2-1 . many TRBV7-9 TGTGCCAGCAGCTTAGAGGGAACGGATGAGCAGTTCTTC CASSLEGTDEQFF
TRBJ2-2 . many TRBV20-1 TGCAGTGCACAGAGGTCCCAGGGTGGAGGGGAGCTGTTTTTT CSAQRSQGGGELFF
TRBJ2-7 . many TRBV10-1 TGCGCCAGCACCCTGCTCGGGGTGGCTCAGGGTGGATACGAGCAGTACTTC CASTLLGVAQGGYEQYF
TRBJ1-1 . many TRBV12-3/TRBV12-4 TGTGCCAGCAGTTTTTCAGTTGGTACTGAAGCTTTCTTT CASSFSVGTEAFF
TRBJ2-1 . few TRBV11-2 TGTGCCAGCATCGGACAGCGTCGGCAGGAGCGGTTCTTC CASIGQRRQERFF
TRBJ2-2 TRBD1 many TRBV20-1 TGCAGTGCAGACCGACAGGGGGCGAACACCGGGGAGCTGTTTTTT CSADRQGANTGELFF